Below are 4 T cell receptor beta chains sequenced from a single sample in a study of T-cell memory formation after mild COVID-19. TCRdb used MiXCR to reprocess the 5' RACE reads, holding one entry per CDR3 protein. This sample has hundreds of thousands of distinct CDR3 sequences, with about 22% found just once. The material sequenced was PBMCs or a T cell subset sorted from them (not recorded which). The receptors derive from an adult woman who had mild COVID-19 (a few samples of this study predate the infection). Cell type and time point are not known.

The chain links TRBV12-3 or TRBV12-4 to TRBJ1-5, with D maybe TRBD1 (5 bases). There are 15 residues in the CDR3. Between the trimmed V and J ends, which lost 8 bases and 0 bases, there was a span of 14 bases. The chain's CDR3 is CASAWGGGSNQPQHF. Here the CDR3 DNA reads TGTGCCAGCGCCTGGGGCGGGGGTAGCAATCAGCCCCAGCATTTT.

The chain uses TRBV19 and TRBJ2-1; D uncertain. This CDR3 has 11 residues. The ends were cut back, 6 bases at V and 9 bases at J, with 9 bases in the middle. In germline, CDR1 is LNHDA, CDR2 SQIVND (reference sequence). CDR3 region: CASRSQSEQFF. CDR3 bases: TGTGCCAGTAGGTCCCAAAGTGAGCAGTTCTTC.

The rearrangement joins TRBV9 to TRBJ2-1; D is undetermined. The germline V gene encodes CDR1 SGDLS and CDR2 YYNGEE. The V and J ends lost 0 bases and 0 bases respectively, with 10 bases between them. CDR3 size: 16 residues. For the CDR3, the DNA is TGTGCCAGCAGCGTAGGCTGGGCGCACTCCTACAATGAGCAGTTCTTC. It codes for CASSVGWAHSYNEQFF.

The chain combines TRBV7-9 with TRBJ2-7, with 9 bases identical to TRBD1. V trimming: 3 bases; J trimming: 1 base; junction bases outside the gene matches: 7. This CDR3 spans 16 amino acids. CDR1 SEHNR and CDR2 FQNEAQ come from the germline V gene (reference sequence). The CDR3 bases are TGTGCCAGCAGCTTTCCCCACAGGGGGCAGTCCTACGAGCAGTACTTC. This encodes CASSFPHRGQSYEQYF.